This paragraph covers one T cell receptor delta chain sequence. It has no known antigen specificity. No base qualities exist here, and no much larger clone lies one base off it. RNA extraction was carried out with the RNeasy mini kit, and reverse transcription was then done using Superscript III. To generate the CDR3 amplicons, a multiplex PCR was run using pooled V-gene forward primers together with a constant-region reverse primer that carried Illumina adaptor overhangs. After gel purification, the amplicons were indexed with Nextera index primers during 7 to 8 additional PCR cycles and then purified using AMPure XP beads. Libraries were sequenced on an Illumina MiSeq with paired-end 250 bp reads, dual indexing and about 20% PhiX spike-in. The published analysis was carried out like this. FastQC was used to quality check the reads, while ea-utils fastq-join merged the TRG read pairs. IMGT/HighV-QUEST was used to annotate the sequences, only productive sequences with an unambiguous V-gene assignment were kept, and clonotypes were defined as sequences sharing an identical CDR3 sequence. For downstream analysis, VDJtools 1.1.1, tcR 2.2.3, Treemap and vegan Shannon diversity in R 3.4.4 were used. TCRdb processed the public reads again with the CATT caller, after which rows with matching DNA were combined. In this record, the V and J calls reflect TCRdb's handling and not the investigators' own analysis. The sample profile shows roughly 76,000 delta-chain clones; about 35% of them were found once. The top ten hold about 0.24% of the sample.

The sample is drawn from a study of Vδ1+ human thymocytes (dated by TCRdb to between 2018 and 2020). Looking at the study overall: mRNA-level TRG and TRD CDR3 repertoires of highly purified Vdelta1+ thymocytes from young children were characterised as a data resource. The multiplex-based CDR3 amplicon strategy had previously been validated against 5'RACE-based CDR3 amplicon generation methods.

The CDR3 has 25 amino acids, counting the end cysteine and phenylalanine. Only CDR3 DNA is held: 75 bases, read in frame from base 1. CDR1 and CDR2 (TSWWSYY, QGS) derive from the germline V gene. At the junction V is shortened by 5 bases and J by 0 bases; bases outside the gene matches: 31. The investigation overall reported the following: Thymic TRG and TRD repertoires appeared highly polyclonal with Gaussian CDR3 length distributions, unlike oligoclonal peripheral blood repertoires. Because no clustering by age or sex was observed, donors were not stratified by these variables in the analyses. The use of highly purified populations and single-cell validation was advised by the authors, since misinterpretation of bulk repertoire data could be caused by unexpected Vdelta2 sequences. Donors shared many TRG clonotypes (up to 6.9x10^3), but TRD repertoires were essentially private, with at most 120 shared. Even though sort purity was high, roughly 20% of thymic TRD sequences were Vdelta2 (and few were Vdelta3), which was not the case for the peripheral blood Vdelta1+ controls.

Thymic samples were depleted of alphabeta T cells, then CD3+ TCRVdelta1+ TCRVdelta2- thymocytes were FACS-sorted. The purity of the sorted Vdelta1+ thymocytes fell between about 98% and 99.6%. The thymic specimens were obtained from fewer than ten paediatric patients, aged roughly 5 days to 15 months, who were having corrective cardiac surgery. The thymic tissue was dispersed, and mononuclear cells were isolated using a Histopaque-1077 density gradient. The staining antibodies were anti-TCRVdelta1 clone TS8.2, anti-TCRVdelta2 clone B6, anti-CD3 clone HIT3a and anti-TCRalphabeta clone IP26. The sample was Vdelta1+ gamma-delta thymocytes from the thymus. What this sample's cell subset or site label stands for: FACS-sorted CD3+ TCRalphabeta- TCRVdelta1+ TCRVdelta2- thymocytes. The receptor was isolated from a boy in the first two years of life who had congenital heart surgery. The V gene is TRDV1 and the J gene is TRDJ1; 12 of the junction bases match TRDD3. The CDR3 corresponds to CALGYFLPLPPGGYASFHNTDKLIF. The DNA sequence reads TGTGCTCTTGGGTATTTCCTACCTTTACCCCCTGGGGGATACGCATCTTTCCACAACACCGATAAACTCATCTTT.